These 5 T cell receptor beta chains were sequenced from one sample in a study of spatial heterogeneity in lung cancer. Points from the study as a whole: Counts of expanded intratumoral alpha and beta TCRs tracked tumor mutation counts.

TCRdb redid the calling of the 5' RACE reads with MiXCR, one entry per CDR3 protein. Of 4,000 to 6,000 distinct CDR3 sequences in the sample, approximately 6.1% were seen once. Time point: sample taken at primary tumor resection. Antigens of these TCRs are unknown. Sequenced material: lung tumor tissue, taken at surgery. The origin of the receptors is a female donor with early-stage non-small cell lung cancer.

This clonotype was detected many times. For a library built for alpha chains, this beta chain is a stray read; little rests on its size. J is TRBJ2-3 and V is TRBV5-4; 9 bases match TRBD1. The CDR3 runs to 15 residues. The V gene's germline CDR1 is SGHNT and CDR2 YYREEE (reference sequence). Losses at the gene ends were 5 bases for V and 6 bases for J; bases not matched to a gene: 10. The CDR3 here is CASRTGTGLMDTQYF. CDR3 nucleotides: TGTGCCAGCAGAACCGGGACAGGGCTGATGGATACGCAGTATTTT.

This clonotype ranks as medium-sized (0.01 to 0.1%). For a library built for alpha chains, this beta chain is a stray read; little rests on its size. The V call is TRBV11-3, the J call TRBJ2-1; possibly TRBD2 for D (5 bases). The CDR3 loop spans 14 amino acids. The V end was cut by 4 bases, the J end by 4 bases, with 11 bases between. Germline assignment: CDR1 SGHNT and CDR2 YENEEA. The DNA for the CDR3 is TGTGCCAGCAGCTCTGCGGGCGGGTACAATGAGCAGTTCTTC. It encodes CASSSAGGYNEQFF.

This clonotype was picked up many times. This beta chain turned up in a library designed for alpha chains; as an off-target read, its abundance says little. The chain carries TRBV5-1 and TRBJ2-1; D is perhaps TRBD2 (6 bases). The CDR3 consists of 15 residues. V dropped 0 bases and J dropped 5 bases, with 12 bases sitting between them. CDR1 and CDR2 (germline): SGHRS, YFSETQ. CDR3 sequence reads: CASSLGGTANNEQFF. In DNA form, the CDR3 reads TGCGCCAGCAGCTTGGGGGGGACTGCAAACAATGAGCAGTTCTTC.

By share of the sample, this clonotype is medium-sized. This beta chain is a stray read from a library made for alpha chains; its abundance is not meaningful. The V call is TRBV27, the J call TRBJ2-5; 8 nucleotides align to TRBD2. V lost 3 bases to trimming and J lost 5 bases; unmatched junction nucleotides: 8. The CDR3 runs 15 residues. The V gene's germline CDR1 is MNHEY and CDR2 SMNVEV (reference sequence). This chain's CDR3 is CASSLTGGPEETQYF. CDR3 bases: TGTGCCAGCAGTTTGACGGGAGGGCCTGAGGAGACCCAGTACTTC.

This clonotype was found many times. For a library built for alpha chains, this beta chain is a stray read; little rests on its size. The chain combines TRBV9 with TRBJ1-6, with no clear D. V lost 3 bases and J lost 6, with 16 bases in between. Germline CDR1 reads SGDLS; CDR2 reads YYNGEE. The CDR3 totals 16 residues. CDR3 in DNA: TGTGCCAGCAGCGACGGCGCGGGGATCTTTAATTCACCCCTCCACTTT. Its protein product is CASSDGAGIFNSPLHF.